This is a list of T cell receptor beta chains from one sample in a study of regulatory T cells in long-lasting Graves disease. One entry per CDR3 protein results from TCRdb running MiXCR on the multiplex PCR reads. The table lists some 330,000 distinct CDR3 sequences, about an eighth of them singletons. The data also belong to a second study, concerning T cells in Graves' hyperthyroidism and ophthalmopathy.

Material: peripheral blood mononuclear cells (PBMCs), obtained at new diagnosis, from a patient treated with antithyroid drugs. The receptor set was obtained from a woman between 18 and 30 years old with Graves disease. The CDR3 runs from the conserved cysteine through the conserved F or W. Fields, in order: D gene, J gene, CDR3 length, V gene, clone size, CDR3 DNA, CDR3 protein. The D gene is left open where the match is weak. Clone size is stated in some rows and not others, as once, few, many or a class when expanded.

.,TRBJ2-1,13,TRBV5-8,many,TGTGCCAGCAGCTCCGGTCCACTCAATGAGCAGTTCTTC,CASSSGPLNEQFF
TRBD2,TRBJ2-1,15,TRBV12-3/TRBV12-4,many,TGTGCCAGCAGTTTAAGACTAGCGGGAGTGCTTGAGCAGTTCTTC,CASSLRLAGVLEQFF
.,TRBJ2-2,15,TRBV5-1,few,TGCGCCAGCAGCTTGACGCGGGTCACGACCGGGGAGCTGTTTTTT,CASSLTRVTTGELFF
TRBD1,TRBJ1-2,17,TRBV7-2,many,TGTGCCAGCAGGGGTAGACAGGGGGCCCCATTCGACTATGGCTACACCTTC,CASRGRQGAPFDYGYTF
TRBD2,TRBJ2-1,17,TRBV19,many,TGTGCCAGTAGTATGGCCAGCGGGGGGGCGACCTACAATGAGCAGTTCTTC,CASSMASGGATYNEQFF
.,TRBJ1-2,14,TRBV5-1,many,TGCGCCAGCAGCTTGGAATGGGGGGGTGGTGGCTACACCTTC,CASSLEWGGGGYTF
.,TRBJ1-1,13,TRBV30,many,TGTGCCTGGACCGTTGCGGCGTGGACTGAAGCTTTCTTT,CAWTVAAWTEAFF
.,TRBJ2-1,14,TRBV19,many,TGTGCCAGTAGTATAGATCAAGGGTCCGGGGAGCAGTTCTTC,CASSIDQGSGEQFF
TRBD1,TRBJ1-1,13,TRBV20-1,many,TGCAGTGCTCTTGGGGACAGAGGATTTGAAGCTTTCTTT,CSALGDRGFEAFF
TRBD1,TRBJ2-1,15,TRBV19,.,TGTGCCAGTATACGGACAGGGGAGACCTACAATGAGCAGTTCTTC,CASIRTGETYNEQFF
TRBD1,TRBJ1-1,17,TRBV10-1,few,TGCGCCAGCAGCACAGGGGGCACGGTAGGAATGAACACTGAAGCTTTCTTT,CASSTGGTVGMNTEAFF
.,TRBJ2-7,16,TRBV7-9,many,TGTGCCAGCAGCTTAAGTGTGGGGACGGGCTTCTACGAGCAGTACTTC,CASSLSVGTGFYEQYF
.,TRBJ1-1,13,TRBV2,many,TGTGCCAGCAGGTCTTTAGGGATCACTGAAGCTTTCTTT,CASRSLGITEAFF
TRBD1,TRBJ1-2,12,TRBV2,many,TGTGCCAGCAGCACAGGGGGCGGTGGCTACACCTTC,CASSTGGGGYTF
.,TRBJ2-1,14,TRBV6-5,many,TGTGCCAGCAGTTACGGCCCAGGGCGGAATGAGCAGTTCTTC,CASSYGPGRNEQFF
.,TRBJ2-2,15,TRBV6-5,few,TGTGCCAGCAGTTACGGGGCGAAGAACACCGGGGAGCTGTTTTTT,CASSYGAKNTGELFF
TRBD2,TRBJ2-7,13,TRBV28,many,TGTGCCAGCCTCAGAAGGAGCGGGAGGGAGAAGTACTTC,CASLRRSGREKYF
TRBD2,TRBJ2-1,18,TRBV7-9,many,TGTGCCAGCAGCCGTAGCATTACGGCGGGGGGCATGTACAATGAGCAGTTCTTC,CASSRSITAGGMYNEQFF
TRBD2,TRBJ2-1,15,TRBV20-1,few,TGCAGTGCTAGACCCTTTCGGGGGGGGGGCAATGAGCAGTTCTTC,CSARPFRGGGNEQFF
TRBD1,TRBJ1-5,18,TRBV12-3/TRBV12-4,.,TGTGCCAGCAGTGGGGGACAGGGGCCCAATTATAGCAATCAGCCCCAGCATTTT,CASSGGQGPNYSNQPQHF
.,TRBJ1-1,13,TRBV29-1,.,TGCAGCGTTGGAGGGGCAGCGAACACTGAAGCTTTCTTT,CSVGGAANTEAFF
TRBD1,TRBJ1-2,17,TRBV7-4,few,TGTGCCAGCAGCTTAGGGATCCGACAGGGATCGGACTATGGCTACACCTTC,CASSLGIRQGSDYGYTF
.,TRBJ2-2,11,TRBV6-1,.,TGTGCCAGCAGTGATTTTGGAGTTCTGTTTTTT,CASSDFGVLFF
.,TRBJ1-1,17,TRBV7-9,.,TGTGCCAGCAGCCCTAGGACAGTCCGATCAGGGGACACTGAAGCTTTCTTT,CASSPRTVRSGDTEAFF
.,TRBJ2-7,12,TRBV28,many,TGTGCCAGCAGTTTATTAGACTACGAGCAGTACTTC,CASSLLDYEQYF
.,TRBJ1-4,17,TRBV6-5,many,TGTGCCAGCAGTTACCTGATTCCAAGAGCAACTAATGAAAAACTGTTTTTT,CASSYLIPRATNEKLFF
.,TRBJ1-6,16,TRBV15,many,TGTGCCACTACCGACGGGCTAAAGCGGCAGAATTCACCCCTCCACTTT,CATTDGLKRQNSPLHF
.,TRBJ1-1,14,TRBV10-3,many,TGTGCCATCACTCCACAGGGTGGGTACACTGAAGCTTTCTTT,CAITPQGGYTEAFF
.,TRBJ1-1,15,TRBV5-4,many,TGTGCCAGCAGCTCCCGAGTGGGCCTGAACACTGAAGCTTTCTTT,CASSSRVGLNTEAFF
.,TRBJ2-7,15,TRBV5-6,few,TGTGCCAGCAGCTTGGAGGCCAGGGGATATGGCGAGCAGTACTTC,CASSLEARGYGEQYF
.,TRBJ2-5,15,TRBV27,many,TGTGCCAGCAGTTTAGTTCGAGGGCGGAGGGAGACCCAGTACTTC,CASSLVRGRRETQYF
.,TRBJ2-1,13,TRBV7-2,few,TGTGCCAGCAGCCCGTATTCAGCTTATGAGCAGTTCTTC,CASSPYSAYEQFF
.,TRBJ2-1,16,TRBV12-3/TRBV12-4,many,TGTGCCAGCAGTTTTAGTACAGGGCCTCAGCCAGCTGAGCAGTTCTTC,CASSFSTGPQPAEQFF
.,TRBJ2-2,14,TRBV7-2,many,TGTGCCAGCAGCTTAGCAGTAGCCACCGGGGAGCTGTTTTTT,CASSLAVATGELFF
.,TRBJ1-1,17,TRBV6-4,many,TGTGCCAGCAGTGACTCGACTACGACAGGCATGAACACTGAAGCTTTCTTT,CASSDSTTTGMNTEAFF
.,TRBJ2-6,15,TRBV5-1,many,TGCGCCAGCAGCATGGACACCTCTGGGGCCAACGTCCTGACTTTC,CASSMDTSGANVLTF
.,TRBJ1-5,14,TRBV5-1,few,TGCGCCAGCAGCTCGGGCGGCAGGGATCAGCCCCAGCATTTT,CASSSGGRDQPQHF
TRBD2,TRBJ2-5,14,TRBV29-1,many,TGCAGCGTTGATGCCAGCGGGAAGTGGGAGACCCAGTACTTC,CSVDASGKWETQYF
.,TRBJ2-1,13,TRBV12-3/TRBV12-4,few,TGTGCCGGCAGTTTAGGAGCCTACAATGAGCAGTTCTTC,CAGSLGAYNEQFF
.,TRBJ1-3,14,TRBV7-9,.,TGTGCCAGCAGCCCACTGACAGACGGAAACACCATATATTTT,CASSPLTDGNTIYF
TRBD2,TRBJ2-7,15,TRBV2,many,TGTGCCAGCAGCCCCCCACCCGGGACTAGCTACGAGCAGTACTTC,CASSPPPGTSYEQYF
.,TRBJ1-2,15,TRBV30,.,TGTGCCTGGAGGTTAGGTGCAGGAGCCAACTATGGCTACACCTTC,CAWRLGAGANYGYTF
.,TRBJ1-5,13,TRBV5-8,few,TGTGCCAGCAGCTTGGAATCATCGGGGCCCCAGCATTTT,CASSLESSGPQHF
TRBD1,TRBJ1-5,13,TRBV7-2,many,TGTGCCAGCGGTCTAGGGGGCGATCAGCCCCAGCATTTT,CASGLGGDQPQHF
TRBD2,TRBJ2-7,15,TRBV6-2/TRBV6-3,.,TGTGCCAGCCGACTAGCGGGAGGTAACCCCTACGAGCAGTACTTC,CASRLAGGNPYEQYF
TRBD1,TRBJ2-1,15,TRBV6-2/TRBV6-3,.,TGTGCCAGCAGGGGGACCGGGACAGGGTACAATGAGCAGTTCTTC,CASRGTGTGYNEQFF
.,TRBJ1-4,16,TRBV25-1,.,TGTGCCAGCAGTGATAGAGGGACATCGATCGAGGAAAAACTGTTTTTT,CASSDRGTSIEEKLFF
.,TRBJ2-3,14,TRBV12-3/TRBV12-4,many,TGTGCCAGCGTGGGGCCGCTTAGCACAGATACGCAGTATTTT,CASVGPLSTDTQYF